The sample holds a few counts of the clone carrying this T cell receptor beta chain. The CDR3 covers 15 residues. Between the trimmed V and J ends, which lost 4 bases and 0 bases, there was a span of 16 bases. Germline V lookup: CDR1 SQVTM, CDR2 ANQGSEA. This sample is drawn from a study of early T cells in non-severe SARS-CoV-2 infection. In the library, individual cDNA molecules carried attached unique molecular identifiers. TCRdb re-called the 5' RACE reads with MiXCR, one entry per CDR3 protein. Of 98,000 or so distinct CDR3 sequences in the sample, approximately 11% were seen once. The clonotype comes from an adult who was a healthcare worker with PCR-confirmed SARS-CoV-2 infection or an uninfected control (not recorded which). What was sequenced was whole blood. This chain links TRBV29-1 with TRBJ2-7; D not certain. The CDR3 sequence: CSVGSGGESSYEQYF. CDR3 bases: TGCAGCGTTGGGTCTGGCGGAGAGAGCTCCTACGAGCAGTACTTC.